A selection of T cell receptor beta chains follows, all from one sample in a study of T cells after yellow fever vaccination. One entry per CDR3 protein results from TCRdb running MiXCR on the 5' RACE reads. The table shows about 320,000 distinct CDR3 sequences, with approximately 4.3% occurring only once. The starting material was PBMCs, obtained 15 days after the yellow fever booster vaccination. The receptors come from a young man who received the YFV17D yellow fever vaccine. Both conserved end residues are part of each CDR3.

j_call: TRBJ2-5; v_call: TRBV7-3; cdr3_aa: CASSPSSFGETQYF
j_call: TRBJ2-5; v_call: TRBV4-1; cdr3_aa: CASSQPTDYPRGKETQYF
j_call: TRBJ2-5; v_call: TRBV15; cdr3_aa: CATRSGPLGETQYF
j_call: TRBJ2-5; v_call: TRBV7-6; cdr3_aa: CASSPRTSPETQYF
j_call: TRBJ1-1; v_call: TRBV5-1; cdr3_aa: CASSLTLGSTEAFF
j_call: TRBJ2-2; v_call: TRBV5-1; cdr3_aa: CASSLGPLLFGTTGELFF
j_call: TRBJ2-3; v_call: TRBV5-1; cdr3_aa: CASSPGSTDTQYF
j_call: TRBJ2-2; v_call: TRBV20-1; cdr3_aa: CSAESGTGGGTGELFF
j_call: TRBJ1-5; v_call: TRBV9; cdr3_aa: CASSPHAYSNQPQHF
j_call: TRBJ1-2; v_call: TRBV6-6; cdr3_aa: CASSYGPGANYGYTF
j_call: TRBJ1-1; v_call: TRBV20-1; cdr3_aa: CSARSQLYEAFF
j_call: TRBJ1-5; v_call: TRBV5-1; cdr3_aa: CASSLDDSYRQPQHF
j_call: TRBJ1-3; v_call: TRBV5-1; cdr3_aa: CASSLTGAEGNTIYF
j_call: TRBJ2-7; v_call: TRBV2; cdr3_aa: CASSGRDKIYEQYF
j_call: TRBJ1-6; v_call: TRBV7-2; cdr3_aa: CASSPDRQGYSPLHF
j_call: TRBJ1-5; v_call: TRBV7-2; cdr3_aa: CASSLTGTNNQPQHF